What follows is one TCR beta chain and its context. The target antigen is unknown. A much larger clone sits a single nucleotide away, making a read error possible. Per germline, CDR1 SEHNR and CDR2 FQNEAQ (reference sequence). The CDR3 is 12 amino acids. No cell sorting was done before RNA was extracted from the tissue. Distant lung tissue was collected more than 3 cm away from the tumor edge. This record comes from a study of tumor and adjacent non-tumor tissue in lung cancer. Overall study: The cohort had approximately 13 adenocarcinoma, 2 squamous cell and 1 small cell patients. Patients were aged about 30 to 80, roughly nine men and a handful of women, stage I to III.

Broader study findings: Tumor TCR diversity, when higher, was linked to shorter survival. In normal lung, the top 100 clones were significantly more dominant than in tumor.

TCRbeta libraries were built with three rounds of nested PCR, modified from ARM-PCR. TCRdb reprocessed the multiplex PCR reads with MiXCR, giving one entry per CDR3 protein. Of 98,000 or so distinct CDR3 sequences listed, approximately 80% are singletons. The rearrangement links TRBV7-9 to TRBJ2-1; no firm D call. Sample: distant non-tumor lung tissue. The sequence was obtained from a man aged 55 to 70 with small cell lung cancer. The CDR3 loop is CASSSSLPELFF. The CDR3 DNA follows: TGTGCCAGCAGCTCAAGTTTGCCTGAGCTGTTCTTC.